Ten or more counts support the clone carrying this T cell receptor beta chain. Preparation of the TCRbeta library used unique molecular identifiers. TCRdb passed the PCR reads through MiXCR, listing each CDR3 protein once. Among 490,000 or so distinct CDR3 sequences listed, roughly an eighth were seen once. V was trimmed by 5 bases and J by 8 bases, leaving 10 bases between them. The germline gives CDR1 SEHNR, CDR2 FQNEAQ (reference sequence). This CDR3 spans 12 amino acids. These data belong to a study of T-cell reconstitution after alpha-beta-depleted transplantation in children. The gene calls are TRBV7-9 and TRBJ2-1; the D is unclear. The receptor was isolated from a human donor who donated a stem cell graft to a child with combined immunodeficiency. The source material was PBMCs from the stem cell graft donor, sampled from the stem cell graft. The CDR3 protein is CASSALLDEQFF. The CDR3 bases are TGTGCCAGCAGCGCTCTTCTGGATGAGCAGTTCTTC.